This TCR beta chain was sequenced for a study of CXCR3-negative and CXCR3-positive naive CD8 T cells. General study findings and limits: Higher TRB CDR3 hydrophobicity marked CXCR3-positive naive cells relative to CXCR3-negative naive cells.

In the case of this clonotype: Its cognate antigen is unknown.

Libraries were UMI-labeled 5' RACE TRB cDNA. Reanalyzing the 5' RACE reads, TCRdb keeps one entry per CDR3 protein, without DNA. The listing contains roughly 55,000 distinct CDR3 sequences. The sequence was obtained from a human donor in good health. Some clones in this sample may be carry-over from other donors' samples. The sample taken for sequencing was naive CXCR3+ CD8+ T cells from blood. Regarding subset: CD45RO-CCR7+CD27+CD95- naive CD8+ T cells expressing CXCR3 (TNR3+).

The CDR3: CATSDGVYEQYF. The V gene is TRBV6-6, the J gene TRBJ2-7. Germline V gives CDR1 MNHNY, CDR2 SVGAGI (reference sequence). CDR3 length: 12 amino acids.